A single sample is the source of the 15 T cell receptor beta chains below, sequenced in a study of T cell responses to AZD1222 COVID-19 vaccine. Libraries were prepared by immunoSEQ multiplex PCR; TCRdb keeps only in-frame clonotypes and omits some of them. Here the sample spans some 130,000 clones, 80% to 95% being singletons. Material: peripheral blood, obtained 28 days after the second AZD1222 dose. These receptor sequences come from an adult who received the AZD1222 COVID-19 vaccine.

The genes are TRBV6-5 and TRBJ2-7, with D possibly TRBD1 on 5 matching bases. This CDR3 contains 15 residues. Trimming took off 7 bases at V and 0 bases at J, with 16 bases between the two ends. CDR1 and CDR2 (germline): MNHEY, SVGAGI. CDR3 loop: CASNSDFDSSYEQYF. CDR3 sequence (DNA): TGTGCCAGCAACTCTGACTTCGACAGCTCCTACGAGCAGTACTTC.

V and J are TRBV29-1 and TRBJ2-3; D gene unclear. The V gene's germline CDR1 is SQVTM and CDR2 ANQGSEA. V was cut by 3 bases and J by 0 bases, with 7 bases left in between. This CDR3 contains 13 residues. Here the CDR3 DNA reads TGCAGCGTTGATTTAGACAGCACAGATACGCAGTATTTT. It yields the protein CSVDLDSTDTQYF.

V and J are TRBV6-2 or TRBV6-3 and TRBJ1-5; D unresolved. Germline V CDR1 and CDR2: MNHEY, SVGEGT. This CDR3 has 15 amino acids. Deletions cut 6 bases from V and 5 bases from J, with 17 bases between. DNA of the CDR3: TGTGCCAGCAGCCCCGTCCAGGTGCGCCATCAGCCCCAGCATTTT. Translation gives CASSPVQVRHQPQHF.

This chain links TRBV13 with TRBJ2-2; no definite D call. Trimming cost V 1 base and J 8 bases, with 8 bases left between them. The length of the CDR3 is 13 residues. Germline CDR1 reads PRHDT; CDR2 reads FYEKMQ (reference sequence). CDR3 nucleotide sequence: TGTGCCAGCAGCTTAGAAGGGCCTGGGGAGCTGTTTTTT. Translated: CASSLEGPGELFF.

This sequence joins TRBV9 and TRBJ1-3; 7 positions match TRBD1. The V segment lost 3 bases and the J segment 8 bases; nucleotides outside the gene matches: 8. CDR1 is SGDLS and CDR2 is YYNGEE in the germline V gene. This CDR3 is 14 amino acids long. The CDR3: CASSAASTGDTIYF. The CDR3 DNA sequence: TGTGCCAGCAGCGCCGCGTCTACAGGGGACACCATATATTTT.

DNA for the CDR3: TGTGCCAGCTCACCTACTCAGGGGTTGGGCAGTCAGCCCCAGCATTTT. Translation: CASSPTQGLGSQPQHF. This chain uses TRBV18 with TRBJ1-5; D may be TRBD1 (6 bases). V was shortened by 3 bases and J by 6 bases, with 18 bases between the two germline ends. Germline V gives CDR1 KGHSH, CDR2 LQKENI. CDR3 length: 16 amino acids.

The CDR3 region is CASSFSGIHEKLFF. The DNA of the CDR3 is TGTGCCAGCAGCTTCTCTGGGATCCACGAAAAACTGTTTTTT. This rearrangement joins TRBV7-9 to TRBJ1-4; D gene ambiguous. CDR3 length: 14 amino acids. The germline CDR1 and CDR2 sequences are SEHNR and FQNEAQ (reference sequence). Trimming cost V 3 bases and J 8 bases, with 13 bases left between them.

The chain employs TRBV4-1 and TRBJ1-1, with 8 bases matching TRBD1. The CDR3 covers 11 residues. V shed 8 bases, J shed 9 bases, and the junction held 5 bases outside the gene matches. CDR1 and CDR2 from the germline V gene are MGHRA and YSYEKL. CDR3 in DNA: TGCGCCAGCTCACAGGGGGGGAAAGCTTTCTTT. Translating it yields CASSQGGKAFF.

V gene TRBV27 combines with J gene TRBJ2-2; TRBD1 matches 7 bases. The V gene's germline CDR1 is MNHEY and CDR2 SMNVEV (reference sequence). The V and J ends lost 3 bases and 4 bases, in that order; junction bases with no gene match: 2. The CDR3 is 14 amino acids. The CDR3 is CASSFAGGTGELFF. The DNA of the CDR3 is TGTGCCAGCAGTTTCGCAGGGGGCACCGGGGAGCTGTTTTTT.

This clone was recorded only once. The CDR3 spells CASSSSYGNQPQHF. In DNA form, the CDR3 reads TGTGCCAGTAGTTCGTCTTATGGCAATCAGCCCCAGCATTTT. The genes are TRBV19 and TRBJ1-5; D unresolved. Germline V gene sequence: CDR1 LNHDA, CDR2 SQIVND (reference sequence). V was cut by 5 bases and J by 2 bases, with 10 bases left in between. The length of the CDR3 is 14 residues. The entire variable domain, with the rest obtained from reference TRBV19 and TRBJ1-5, is as follows: DGGITQSPKYLFRKEGQNVTLSCEQNLNHDAMYWYRQDPGQGLRLIYYSQIVNDFQKGDIAEGYSVSREKKESFPLTVTSAQKNPTAFYLCASSSSYGNQPQHFGDGTRLSIL.

This chain connects TRBV4-1 to TRBJ2-7, with 7 bases aligning to TRBD1. Unmatched junction bases numbered 12, after V lost 6 bases and J lost 1 base. The germline V gene encodes CDR1 MGHRA and CDR2 YSYEKL. This CDR3 comprises 16 residues. CDR3 DNA: TGCGCCAGCAGTTTTACGACAGGGCCGAATTCCTACGAGCAGTACTTC. It specifies CASSFTTGPNSYEQYF.

V and J are TRBV18 and TRBJ1-1; D unresolved. This CDR3 has 13 residues. Germline CDR1 is KGHSH and CDR2 is LQKENI. The V end was cut by 7 bases, the J end by 1 base, with 10 bases between. The CDR3 sequence is CASCAGGNTEAFF. For the CDR3, the DNA is TGTGCCAGCTGCGCCGGAGGGAACACTGAAGCTTTCTTT.

The chain carries TRBV5-1 and TRBJ2-1; D may be TRBD2 (6 bases). The CDR3 is 16 amino acids. CDR1 and CDR2 from the germline V gene are SGHRS and YFSETQ. V lost 4 bases, J lost 5 bases, and 19 bases lay in between. CDR3 sequence: CASSPRRGAYNNEQFF. CDR3 in DNA: TGCGCCAGCAGCCCCCGGCGGGGTGCGTATAACAATGAGCAGTTCTTC. Complete variable domain (other parts from reference TRBV5-1 and TRBJ2-1): KAGVTQTPRYLIKTRGQQVTLSCSPISGHRSVSWYQQTPGQGLQFLFEYFSETQRNKGNFPGRFSGRQFSNSRSEMNVSTLELGDSALYLCASSPRRGAYNNEQFFGPGTRLTVL.

The V gene is TRBV30, the J gene TRBJ1-2; D gene uncertain. The V and J ends lost 0 bases and 6 bases respectively, with 11 bases between them. CDR1 and CDR2 from the germline V gene are GTSNPN and SVGIG (reference sequence). The CDR3 has 13 residues. The CDR3 DNA reads TGTGCCTGGAGTGTAGGCAGACAAAATGGCTACACCTTC. Its translation: CAWSVGRQNGYTF.

This clone was seen only once. This chain joins TRBV7-2 and TRBJ2-5, with TRBD1 matching 7 bases. The trim removed 5 bases at V and 9 bases at J, leaving 18 bases unmatched. CDR1 is SGHTA and CDR2 is FQGNSA in the germline V gene. The CDR3 is 16 amino acids. This CDR3 is CASSPSPAGQASPQYF. CDR3 DNA: TGTGCCAGCAGCCCGAGCCCTGCCGGACAGGCGTCCCCCCAGTACTTC. Full variable domain (remainder filled in from reference TRBV7-2 and TRBJ2-5): GAGVSQSPSNKVTEKGKDVELRCDPISGHTALYWYRQSLGQGLEFLIYFQGNSAPDKSGLPSDRFSAERTGGSVSTLTIQRTQQEDSAVYLCASSPSPAGQASPQYFGPGTRLLVL.